Listed here is a single T cell receptor (beta chain). Antigen: not known. The CDR3 totals 14 residues. The V and J ends lost 5 bases and 9 bases, in that order; junction bases with no gene match: 10. CDR1 is SGHAT, CDR2 FQNNGV, per germline. The protocol was immunoSEQ multiplex PCR, while the TCRdb copy is restricted to in-frame clones and leaves out a portion. The sample includes about 86,000 clones, about 85% seen only once; the top ten take 4.5%. The entry originates in a study of identifying expanded T cells in peripheral blood. During the collection period, no donor immune events like infections were recorded. Study results and caveats: Across healthy donors, higher total template counts meant significantly greater approximately two-week count variance. About 1.2 clones differed between technical replicates, versus around 15 and 18 over time.

This clonotype was obtained from a person aged 18-69 years in good health. The chain couples TRBV11-2 to TRBJ1-2; TRBD1 aligns across 9 bases. The sequenced material came from blood. This CDR3 reads CASSQTGQGERYTF. CDR3 DNA: TGTGCCAGCAGCCAGACGGGACAGGGAGAGCGCTACACCTTC.